These 32 T cell receptor beta chains were all obtained from the same sample, sequenced in a study of shared clonotypes between healthy human individuals. Some clones are missing from TCRdb's copy, which holds only in-frame ones; the method was immunoSEQ multiplex PCR. Of a few million clones in the sample, just over 90% were seen once. Sequenced input: naive CD4+ T cells from PBMCs. Subset of the sample: CD45RA+ positively selected. Receptors were obtained from a man between 18 and 35 years old in good health. Some clones in this sample may be carry-over from other donors' samples.

This chain links TRBV28 with TRBJ2-1, with 9 nucleotides matching TRBD1. This CDR3 comprises 15 residues. Germline V gene sequence: CDR1 MDHEN, CDR2 SYDVKM. V lost 3 bases and J lost 7; bases outside the gene matches: 7. CDR3 nucleotides: TGTGCCAGCAGTTTCTTGGGACAGGGTATTAATGAGCAGTTCTTC. This sequence encodes CASSFLGQGINEQFF.

This rearrangement joins TRBV5-4 to TRBJ2-7; 11 nucleotides align to TRBD2. The CDR3 length is 17 residues. Germline CDR1 SGHNT, CDR2 YYREEE (reference sequence). V lost 1 base to trimming and J lost 4 bases; unmatched junction nucleotides: 10. CDR3 residues: CASSLRGLAGGPYEQYF. The DNA of the CDR3 is TGTGCCAGCAGCTTGCGCGGCTTAGCGGGAGGGCCTTACGAGCAGTACTTC.

The chain combines TRBV28 with TRBJ2-1, with D hard to call. Per germline, CDR1 MDHEN and CDR2 SYDVKM. With 3 bases removed from V and 7 bases from J, the gap between germline ends came to 16 bases. This CDR3 region has 15 residues. CDR3 nucleotide sequence: TGTGCCAGCAGTTTTATCGGCGGAGTGGTAAATGAGCAGTTCTTC. Encoded protein: CASSFIGGVVNEQFF.

The chain recombines TRBV11-2 with TRBJ2-5; 8 nucleotides agree with TRBD1. From germline, CDR1 is SGHAT and CDR2 FQNNGV. CDR3 length: 15 amino acids. J gave up 5 bases and V 5 bases, and 10 bases lay outside the gene matches. CDR3 amino acids: CASSARTGLGETQYF. The CDR3 DNA reads as TGTGCCAGCAGCGCCCGGACAGGGCTGGGGGAGACCCAGTACTTC.

This sequence joins TRBV7-9 and TRBJ2-5; D tentatively fits TRBD1 or TRBD2 (5 bases each). The CDR3 consists of 15 residues. Trimming cost V 2 bases and J 1 base, with 11 bases left between them. Germline CDR1 is SEHNR and CDR2 is FQNEAQ (reference sequence). CDR3 nucleotide sequence: TGTGCCAGCAGCTTAAAGGACGGGACCCAAGAGACCCAGTACTTC. Its protein is CASSLKDGTQETQYF.

V and J are TRBV9 and TRBJ2-7; D uncertain. CDR1 and CDR2 from the germline V gene are SGDLS and YYNGEE. The length of the CDR3 is 12 residues. V dropped 0 bases and J dropped 6 bases, with 7 bases sitting between them. DNA for the CDR3: TGTGCCAGCAGCGTAGACCGGCTCGAGCAGTACTTC. As protein: CASSVDRLEQYF.

The V gene is TRBV10-3, the J gene TRBJ2-1; the match to TRBD2 covers 10 bases. V gave up 3 bases and J gave up 9 bases; unmatched junction bases: 8. Germline V gene lookup returns CDR1 ENHRY and CDR2 SYGVKD. The CDR3 contains 15 residues. CDR3 sequence: CAISEQREGEGEQFF. For the CDR3, the DNA is TGTGCCATCAGTGAACAGCGGGAGGGGGAAGGTGAGCAGTTCTTC.

J is TRBJ2-3 and V is TRBV21-1; the table's D call of TRBD2 was not tested on the DNA. TRBV21-1 is flagged as a pseudogene. There are 12 residues in the CDR3. CDR3 region: CASSGSADTQYF. The CDR3 nucleotides are TGTGCCAGCAGCGGGAGCGCAGATACGCAGTATTTT.

On this clone itself: Other DNA sequences of this sample code for an identical CDR3. The J gene is TRBJ2-1, the V gene TRBV11-2; D not resolved. This CDR3 has 15 residues. CDR1 and CDR2 (germline): SGHAT, FQNNGV. V shed 1 base and J shed 0 bases, with 7 bases lying between them. CDR3 bases: TGTGCCAGCAGCTTAGGACCTAGCTCCTACAATGAGCAGTTCTTC. It translates to CASSLGPSSYNEQFF.

The chain uses TRBV5-4 and TRBJ2-4; D possibly corresponds to TRBD2 (6 bases). This CDR3 contains 15 residues. Trimming took off 3 bases at V and 0 bases at J, with 10 bases between the two ends. CDR1 is SGHNT, CDR2 YYREEE, per germline (reference sequence). The CDR3 loop reads CASSSGGLAKNIQYF. The CDR3 DNA follows: TGTGCCAGCAGCTCTGGAGGGCTAGCCAAAAACATTCAGTACTTC.

The J gene is TRBJ1-1, the V gene TRBV6-5; the match to TRBD1 covers 8 bases. CDR1 and CDR2 (germline): MNHEY, SVGAGI. The CDR3 sequence is 13 residues long. The ends lost 6 bases at V and 4 bases at J; junction bases unmatched: 4. CDR3 bases: TGTGCCAGCAGACGACAGGGGTTCACTGAAGCTTTCTTT. Its protein product is CASRRQGFTEAFF.

V usage is TRBV28 and J usage is TRBJ1-4; D unclear. The CDR3 is made up of 15 amino acids. V lost 5 bases and J 6 bases, leaving 16 bases between the germline ends. Germline V lookup: CDR1 MDHEN, CDR2 SYDVKM. Written as DNA, the CDR3 is TGTGCCAGCAGTCCCGGATCATCATCTGATGAAAAACTGTTTTTT. Protein sequence: CASSPGSSSDEKLFF.

In DNA, the CDR3 is TGTGCCAGTAGTATACCCCCCCCTGGACGCAGCAATCAGCCCCAGCATTTT. Its translation is CASSIPPPGRSNQPQHF. The chain is built from TRBV19 and TRBJ1-5; D not resolved. The CDR3 extends over 17 amino acids. Deletions cut 2 bases from V and 1 base from J, with 15 bases between. Germline V CDR1 and CDR2: LNHDA, SQIVND (reference sequence).

The J gene is TRBJ1-1, the V gene TRBV5-5, with TRBD1 matching over 8 bases. J lost 8 bases, V lost 3 bases, and 12 bases had no gene match. From germline, CDR1 is SGHKS and CDR2 YYEKEE (reference sequence). This CDR3 spans 15 amino acids. CDR3 coding DNA: TGTGCCAGCAGCTACAATCCGGGACAGGTAAACGAAGCTTTCTTT. Translation gives CASSYNPGQVNEAFF.

The chain employs TRBV29-1 and TRBJ2-5; no definite D call. Trimming took 4 bases from V and 5 from J, leaving 5 bases between them. Germline CDR1 is SQVTM and CDR2 is ANQGSEA. The CDR3 extends over 10 amino acids. CDR3 nucleotide sequence: TGCAGCGTTGTCTCGGAGACCCAGTACTTC. Its translation is CSVVSETQYF.

This sequence joins TRBV9 and TRBJ2-1, with 10 bases matching TRBD2. Per germline, CDR1 SGDLS and CDR2 YYNGEE. The V and J ends lost 6 bases and 3 bases, in that order; junction bases with no gene match: 6. The CDR3 sequence is 15 residues long. CDR3 amino acids: CASTTGLADYNEQFF. For the CDR3, the DNA is TGTGCCAGCACCACCGGACTAGCGGACTACAATGAGCAGTTCTTC.

This clone was counted once. Other DNA sequences in the sample encode the same CDR3. V usage is TRBV5-1 and J usage is TRBJ1-3; no firm D call. With 4 bases removed from V and 1 base from J, the gap between germline ends came to 15 bases. CDR1 is SGHRS and CDR2 is YFSETQ in the germline V gene. The length of the CDR3 is 16 residues. CDR3 region: CASSPGPRSSGNTIYF. The CDR3 DNA is TGCGCCAGCAGCCCCGGCCCGAGGTCATCTGGAAACACCATATATTTT.

This clone was seen a single time. This chain uses TRBV6-6 with TRBJ2-1, with D unresolved. Trimming pared 6 bases from V and 7 bases from J, leaving 10 bases between. The V gene's germline CDR1 is MNHNY and CDR2 SVGAGI (reference sequence). The CDR3 length is 12 residues. The CDR3 DNA is TGTGCCAGCAGGGTTCTCTTGAATGAGCAGTTCTTC. Residues: CASRVLLNEQFF.

The V and J genes are TRBV28 and TRBJ2-7, with a tentative D call TRBD2 (6 bases). In germline, CDR1 is MDHEN, CDR2 SYDVKM. Trimming pared 7 bases from V and 0 bases from J, leaving 16 bases between. The CDR3 length is 15 residues. The CDR3 DNA follows: TGTGCCAGCAAGCCGGGGGACCTTAGCTCCTACGAGCAGTACTTC. Its translation is CASKPGDLSSYEQYF.

The J gene is TRBJ2-1, the V gene TRBV6-1; no clear D gene. Trimming stripped 7 bases from V and 3 bases from J, with 7 bases between. Germline values: CDR1 MNHNS, CDR2 SASEGT. This CDR3 is 12 amino acids long. The CDR3 coding sequence is TGTGCCAGCATCACGGGCTACAATGAGCAGTTCTTC. This encodes CASITGYNEQFF.

This rearrangement joins TRBV9 to TRBJ1-2, with TRBD1 as a possible D gene (5 bases). The V end was cut by 3 bases, the J end by 4 bases, with 10 bases between. Germline V gene sequence: CDR1 SGDLS, CDR2 YYNGEE. The CDR3 is made up of 13 amino acids. CDR3 in amino acids: CASSGDRFYGYTF. CDR3 nucleotide sequence: TGTGCCAGCAGCGGCGACAGATTCTATGGCTACACCTTC.

The chain couples TRBV5-4 to TRBJ2-3; 11 nucleotides match TRBD1. Germline CDR1 and CDR2: SGHNT and YYREEE (reference sequence). The CDR3 has 14 residues. The V segment lost 3 bases and the J segment 4 bases; nucleotides outside the gene matches: 1. CDR3 sequence: CASSSGQGADTQYF. DNA of the CDR3: TGTGCCAGCAGCTCGGGACAGGGGGCAGATACGCAGTATTTT.

The gene calls are TRBV10-3 and TRBJ1-2; D gene ambiguous. This CDR3 is 15 amino acids long. The germline V gene encodes CDR1 ENHRY and CDR2 SYGVKD. V lost 10 bases, J lost 1 base, and 19 bases lay in between. The CDR3 nucleotides read TGTGCCACCCTAACTGCCCATAACCTTAACTATGGCTACACCTTC. Amino acids: CATLTAHNLNYGYTF.

This chain uses TRBV7-2 with TRBJ1-4, with D possibly TRBD1 on 5 matching bases. Trimming left V 6 bases short and J 7 bases short, with 12 bases between. The CDR3 is made up of 13 amino acids. The germline V gene has CDR1 SGHTA and CDR2 FQGNSA. The CDR3: CASSRGRTEKLFF. The CDR3 DNA is TGTGCCAGCAGTCGGGGGAGGACTGAAAAACTGTTTTTT. The full variable domain, with the rest looked up from reference TRBV7-2 and TRBJ1-4, is GAGVSQSPSNKVTEKGKDVELRCDPISGHTALYWYRQSLGQGLEFLIYFQGNSAPDKSGLPSDRFSAERTGGSVSTLTIQRTQQEDSAVYLCASSRGRTEKLFFGSGTQLSVL.

This chain connects TRBV7-9 to TRBJ2-7, with 8 bases lining up with TRBD2. V lost 3 bases to trimming and J lost 4 bases; unmatched junction nucleotides: 2. CDR1 and CDR2 (germline): SEHNR, FQNEAQ (reference sequence). The CDR3 sequence is 13 residues long. The CDR3 loop is CASSFSGIYEQYF. CDR3 coding DNA: TGTGCCAGCAGCTTTAGCGGGATATACGAGCAGTACTTC.

This CDR3 is CASSPPGGFTEAFF. CDR3 coding DNA: TGTGCCAGCTCACCTCCAGGGGGCTTCACTGAAGCTTTCTTT. J is TRBJ1-1 and V is TRBV18; 8 bases line up with TRBD1. Germline loops: CDR1 KGHSH, CDR2 LQKENI. Trimming removed 3 bases from V and 4 bases from J; junction bases left unmatched: 4. The CDR3 has 14 residues.

V and J are TRBV7-8 and TRBJ2-7; TRBD2 aligns across 12 bases. J gave up 2 bases and V 0 bases, and 5 bases lay outside the gene matches. The CDR3 has 17 residues. Germline CDR1 is SGHVS and CDR2 is FQNEAQ. CDR3 coding DNA: TGTGCCAGCAGCTTAGCGCTAGCGGGAGGGCCCGCCTACGAGCAGTACTTC. This sequence encodes CASSLALAGGPAYEQYF.

This rearrangement joins TRBV6-1 to TRBJ1-4; 9 bases map to TRBD1. The CDR3 is made up of 17 amino acids. The trim removed 0 bases at V and 8 bases at J, leaving 10 bases unmatched. Looked up from germline, CDR1 is MNHNS and CDR2 is SASEGT. The CDR3 loop reads CASSEAVWTGEWEKLFF. The CDR3 nucleotides are TGTGCCAGCAGTGAAGCGGTCTGGACAGGGGAGTGGGAAAAACTGTTTTTT.

This clone was picked up a small number of times. This sequence joins TRBV27 and TRBJ1-1, with D possibly TRBD1 on 6 matching bases. The ends were cut back, 0 bases at V and 5 bases at J, with 13 bases in the middle. The CDR3 extends over 15 amino acids. Germline values: CDR1 MNHEY, CDR2 SMNVEV (reference sequence). CDR3 sequence (DNA): TGTGCCAGCAGTTTATCGTGGCAGGGGAGGACTGAAGCTTTCTTT. Translated: CASSLSWQGRTEAFF.

The chain uses TRBV30 and TRBJ2-3, with D maybe TRBD2 (5 bases). The CDR3 runs to 17 residues. The ends were cut back, 3 bases at V and 0 bases at J, with 19 bases in the middle. Germline-derived CDR1 and CDR2 are GTSNPN and SVGIG (reference sequence). CDR3 in amino acids: CAWSRFRERWSTDTQYF. The CDR3 DNA is TGTGCCTGGAGCCGCTTTAGGGAGCGTTGGAGCACAGATACGCAGTATTTT.

This clone is a singleton in its sample. The chain carries TRBV6-5 and TRBJ1-1; 8 bases match TRBD1. Germline lookup yields CDR1 MNHEY and CDR2 SVGAGI. The CDR3 spans 15 residues. J lost 3 bases, V lost 2 bases, and 5 bases had no gene match. The CDR3 here is CASSYADRGYTEAFF. CDR3 nucleotides: TGTGCCAGCAGTTACGCCGACAGGGGATACACTGAAGCTTTCTTT.

This clone has a single count. The V gene is TRBV5-1, the J gene TRBJ2-2, with 7 bases lining up with TRBD2. The CDR3 totals 14 residues. In germline, CDR1 is SGHRS, CDR2 YFSETQ. Trimming cost V 5 bases and J 4 bases; bases outside gene matches: 5. The CDR3 nucleotides read TGCGCCAGCAGGACGGGGGGTCTCACCGGGGAGCTGTTTTTT. Its protein product is CASRTGGLTGELFF.